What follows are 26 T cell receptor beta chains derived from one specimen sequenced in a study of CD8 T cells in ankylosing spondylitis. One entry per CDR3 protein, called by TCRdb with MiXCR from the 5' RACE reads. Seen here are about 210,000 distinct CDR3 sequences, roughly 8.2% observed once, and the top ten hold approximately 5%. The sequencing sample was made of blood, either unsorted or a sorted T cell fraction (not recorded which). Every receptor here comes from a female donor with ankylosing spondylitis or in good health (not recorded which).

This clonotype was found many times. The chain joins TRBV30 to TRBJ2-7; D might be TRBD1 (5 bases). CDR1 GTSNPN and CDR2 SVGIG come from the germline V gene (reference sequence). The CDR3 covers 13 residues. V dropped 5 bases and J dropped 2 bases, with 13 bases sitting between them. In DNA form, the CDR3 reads TGTGCCTGGGCTGAGACAGAGCCCTACGAGCAGTACTTC. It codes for CAWAETEPYEQYF.

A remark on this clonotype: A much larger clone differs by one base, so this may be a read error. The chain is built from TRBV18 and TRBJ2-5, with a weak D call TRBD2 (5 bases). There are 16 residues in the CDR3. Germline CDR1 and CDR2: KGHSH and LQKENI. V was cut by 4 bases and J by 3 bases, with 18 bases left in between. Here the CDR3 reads CASSLLKGGSEETQYF. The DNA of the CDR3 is TGTGCCAGCTCACTACTGAAAGGAGGCTCAGAAGAGACCCAGTACTTC.

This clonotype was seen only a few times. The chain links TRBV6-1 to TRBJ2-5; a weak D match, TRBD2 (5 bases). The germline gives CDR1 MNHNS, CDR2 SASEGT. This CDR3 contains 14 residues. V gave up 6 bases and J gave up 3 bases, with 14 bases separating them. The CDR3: CASRIREGKETQYF. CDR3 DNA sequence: TGTGCCAGCAGGATAAGAGAGGGCAAAGAGACCCAGTACTTC.

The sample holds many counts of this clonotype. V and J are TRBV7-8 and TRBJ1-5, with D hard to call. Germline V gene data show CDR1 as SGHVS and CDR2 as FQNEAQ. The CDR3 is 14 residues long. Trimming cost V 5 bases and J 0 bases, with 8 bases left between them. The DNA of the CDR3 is TGTGCCAGCAGCATTCACAATAGCAATCAGCCCCAGCATTTT. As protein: CASSIHNSNQPQHF.

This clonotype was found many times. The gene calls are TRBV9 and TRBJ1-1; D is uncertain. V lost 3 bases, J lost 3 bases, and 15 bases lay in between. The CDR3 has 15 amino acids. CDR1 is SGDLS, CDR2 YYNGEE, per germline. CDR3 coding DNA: TGTGCCAGCAGCGCCGCCTCCTCGACTGACACTGAAGCTTTCTTT. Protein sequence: CASSAASSTDTEAFF.

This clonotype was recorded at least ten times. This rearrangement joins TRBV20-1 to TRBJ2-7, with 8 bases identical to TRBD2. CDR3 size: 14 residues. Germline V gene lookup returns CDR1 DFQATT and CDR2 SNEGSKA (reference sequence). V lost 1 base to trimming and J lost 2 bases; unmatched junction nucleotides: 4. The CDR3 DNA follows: TGCAGTGCTAGAGGGGCGGGACTAGCCTACGAGCAGTACTTC. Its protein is CSARGAGLAYEQYF.

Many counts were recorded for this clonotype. CDR3 DNA: TGCAGTGCTAGAGATCTGGGGGGGCTTCAAGAGACCCAGTACTTC. This sequence encodes CSARDLGGLQETQYF. This chain connects TRBV20-1 to TRBJ2-5; D might be TRBD2 (7 bases). The CDR3 contains 15 residues. V was trimmed by 0 bases and J by 2 bases, leaving 13 bases between them. Germline V gives CDR1 DFQATT, CDR2 SNEGSKA (reference sequence).

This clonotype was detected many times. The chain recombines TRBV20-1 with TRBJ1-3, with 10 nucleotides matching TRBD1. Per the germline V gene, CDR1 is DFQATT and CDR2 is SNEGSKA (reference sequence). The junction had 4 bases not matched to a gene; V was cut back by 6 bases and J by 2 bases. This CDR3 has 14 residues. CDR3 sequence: CSAPGQGTGNTIYF. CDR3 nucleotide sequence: TGCAGTGCACCGGGACAGGGGACTGGAAACACCATATATTTT.

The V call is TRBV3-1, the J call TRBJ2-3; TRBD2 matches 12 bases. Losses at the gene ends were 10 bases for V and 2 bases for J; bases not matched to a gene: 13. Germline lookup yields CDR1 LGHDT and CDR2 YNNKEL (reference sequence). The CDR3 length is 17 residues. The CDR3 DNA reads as TGTGCCACCACCTCCCGACTAGCGGGAGAGGACACAGATACGCAGTATTTT. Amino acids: CATTSRLAGEDTDTQYF.

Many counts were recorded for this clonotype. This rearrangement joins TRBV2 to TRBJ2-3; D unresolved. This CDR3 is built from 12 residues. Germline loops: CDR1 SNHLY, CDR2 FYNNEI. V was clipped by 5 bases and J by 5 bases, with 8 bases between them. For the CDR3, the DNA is TGTGCCAGCAGTATTCCCGGAGATACGCAGTATTTT. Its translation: CASSIPGDTQYF.

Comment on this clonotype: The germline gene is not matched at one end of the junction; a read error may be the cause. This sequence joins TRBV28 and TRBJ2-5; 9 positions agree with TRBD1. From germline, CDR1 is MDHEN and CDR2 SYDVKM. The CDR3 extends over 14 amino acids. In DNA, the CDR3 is TGTGCCAGCAGGGGCCCGGGACAGGGAAAGACCCAGCACTTC. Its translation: CASRGPGQGKTQHF.

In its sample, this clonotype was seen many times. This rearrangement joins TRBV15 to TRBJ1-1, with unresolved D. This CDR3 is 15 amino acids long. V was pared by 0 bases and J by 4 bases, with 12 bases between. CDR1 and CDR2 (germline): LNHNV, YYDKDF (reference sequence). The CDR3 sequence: CATSREVLLATEAFF. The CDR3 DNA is TGTGCCACCAGCAGAGAGGTCCTGTTGGCCACTGAAGCTTTCTTT.

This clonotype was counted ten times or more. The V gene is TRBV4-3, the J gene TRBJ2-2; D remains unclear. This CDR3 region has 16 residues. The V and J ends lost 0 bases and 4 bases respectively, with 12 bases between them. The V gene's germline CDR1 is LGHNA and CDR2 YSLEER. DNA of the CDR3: TGCGCCAGCAGCCAAGAGAAAGGGCCCGTCACCGGGGAGCTGTTTTTT. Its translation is CASSQEKGPVTGELFF.

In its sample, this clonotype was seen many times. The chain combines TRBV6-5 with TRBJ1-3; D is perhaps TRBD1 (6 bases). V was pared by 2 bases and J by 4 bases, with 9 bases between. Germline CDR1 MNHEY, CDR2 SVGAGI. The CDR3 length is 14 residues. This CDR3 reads CASSYRTEGNTIYF. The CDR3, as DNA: TGTGCCAGCAGTTACCGGACAGAAGGAAACACCATATATTTT.

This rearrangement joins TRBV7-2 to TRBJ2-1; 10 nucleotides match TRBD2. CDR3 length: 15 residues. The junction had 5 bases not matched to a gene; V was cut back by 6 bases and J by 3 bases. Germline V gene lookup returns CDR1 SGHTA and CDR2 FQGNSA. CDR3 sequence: CASSQRGGRYNEQFF. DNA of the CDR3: TGTGCCAGCAGTCAGCGGGGGGGCCGCTACAATGAGCAGTTCTTC.

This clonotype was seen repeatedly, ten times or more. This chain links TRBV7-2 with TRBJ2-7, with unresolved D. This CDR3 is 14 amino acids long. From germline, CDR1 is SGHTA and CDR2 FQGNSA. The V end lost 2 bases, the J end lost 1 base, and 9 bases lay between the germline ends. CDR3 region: CASSLILQSYEQYF. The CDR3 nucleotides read TGTGCCAGCAGCTTAATATTGCAGTCCTACGAGCAGTACTTC.

The CDR3 sequence is CASSPGLAAPNEQFF. DNA for the CDR3: TGTGCCAGCAGTCCCGGACTAGCGGCGCCTAATGAGCAGTTCTTC. This chain links TRBV12-3 or TRBV12-4 with TRBJ2-1; 10 nucleotides line up with TRBD2. Trimming took 5 bases from V and 7 from J; bases not matched to a gene: 8. The CDR3 runs 15 residues.

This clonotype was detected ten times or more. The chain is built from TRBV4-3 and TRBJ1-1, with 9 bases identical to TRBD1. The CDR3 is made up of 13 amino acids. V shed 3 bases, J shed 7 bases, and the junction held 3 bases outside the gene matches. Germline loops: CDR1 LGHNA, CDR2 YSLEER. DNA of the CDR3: TGCGCCAGCAGCCAGCCGGGACAGGGTGAAGCTTTCTTT. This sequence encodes CASSQPGQGEAFF.

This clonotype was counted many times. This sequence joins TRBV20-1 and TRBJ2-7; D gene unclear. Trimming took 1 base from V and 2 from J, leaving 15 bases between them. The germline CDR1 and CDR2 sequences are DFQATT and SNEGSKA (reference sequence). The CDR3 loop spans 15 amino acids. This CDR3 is CSARGFAGSPYEQYF. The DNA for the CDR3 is TGCAGTGCTAGAGGTTTTGCCGGGTCCCCCTACGAGCAGTACTTC.

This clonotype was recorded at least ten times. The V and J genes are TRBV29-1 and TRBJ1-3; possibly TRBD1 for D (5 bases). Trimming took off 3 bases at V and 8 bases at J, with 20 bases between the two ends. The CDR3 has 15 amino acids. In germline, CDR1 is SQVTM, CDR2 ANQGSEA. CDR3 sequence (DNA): TGCAGCGTTGAGGAGTCGGGGCCTAAAGAAGACACCATATATTTT. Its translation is CSVEESGPKEDTIYF.

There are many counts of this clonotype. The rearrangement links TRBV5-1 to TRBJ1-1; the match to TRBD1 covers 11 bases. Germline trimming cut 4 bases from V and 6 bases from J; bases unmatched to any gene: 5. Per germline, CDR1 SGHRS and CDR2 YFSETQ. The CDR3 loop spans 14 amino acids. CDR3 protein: CASSGGTGGSEAFF. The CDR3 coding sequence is TGCGCCAGCAGCGGGGGGACAGGGGGATCTGAAGCTTTCTTT.

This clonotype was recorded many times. The CDR3 nucleotides are TGCAGCGTTGACAGGGCGGGGAACACTGAAGCTTTCTTT. It is translated as CSVDRAGNTEAFF. V is TRBV29-1 and J is TRBJ1-1, with a possible D match to TRBD1 (5 bases). Trimming shortened V by 3 bases and J by 1 base, and 9 bases separated the two germline ends. This CDR3 is built from 13 residues. CDR1 is SQVTM and CDR2 is ANQGSEA in the germline V gene.

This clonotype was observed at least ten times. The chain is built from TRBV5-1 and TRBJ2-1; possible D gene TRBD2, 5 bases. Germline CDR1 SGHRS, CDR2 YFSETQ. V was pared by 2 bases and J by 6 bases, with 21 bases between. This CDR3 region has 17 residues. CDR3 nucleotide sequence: TGCGCCAGCAGCTTTCGATGGACTCCGCCGACCTCCAATGAGCAGTTCTTC. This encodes CASSFRWTPPTSNEQFF.

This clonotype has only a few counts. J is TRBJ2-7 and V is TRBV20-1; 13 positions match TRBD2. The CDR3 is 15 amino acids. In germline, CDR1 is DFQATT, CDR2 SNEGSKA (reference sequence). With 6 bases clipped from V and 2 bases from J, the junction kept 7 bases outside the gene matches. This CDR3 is CSARPGTSGTYEQYF. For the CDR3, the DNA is TGCAGTGCCAGGCCCGGGACTAGCGGGACCTACGAGCAGTACTTC.

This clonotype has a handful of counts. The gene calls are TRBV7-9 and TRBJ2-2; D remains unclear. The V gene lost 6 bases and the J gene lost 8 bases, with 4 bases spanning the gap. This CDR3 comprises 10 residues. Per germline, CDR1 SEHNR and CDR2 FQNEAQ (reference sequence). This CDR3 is CASRHGELFF. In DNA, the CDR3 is TGTGCCAGCAGGCATGGGGAGCTGTTTTTT.

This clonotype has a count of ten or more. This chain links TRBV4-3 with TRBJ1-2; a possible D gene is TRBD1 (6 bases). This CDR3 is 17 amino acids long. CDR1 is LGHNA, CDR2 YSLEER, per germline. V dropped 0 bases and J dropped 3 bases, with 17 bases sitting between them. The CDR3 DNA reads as TGCGCCAGCAGCCAAGATAGGGCAGGGGCTGAGGACTATGGCTACACCTTC. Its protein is CASSQDRAGAEDYGYTF.